These 27 T cell receptor beta chains came from one sample sequenced in a study of T cell responses to AZD1222 COVID-19 vaccine. Clones were read by immunoSEQ multiplex PCR, and TCRdb kept only the in-frame ones, dropping some. This sample yields some 100,000 clones, of which more than 70% are seen a single time; approximately 17% belongs to the top ten. Specimen: peripheral blood, collected on day 0 of AZD1222 vaccination. These TCRs come from an adult in good health.

The chain employs TRBV5-4 and TRBJ1-1; 11 bases are a match to TRBD1. Per the germline V gene, CDR1 is SGHNT and CDR2 is YYREEE (reference sequence). J was trimmed by 1 base and V by 4 bases; bases with no gene match: 12. This CDR3 comprises 18 residues. This CDR3 reads CASSTPDRGRPPNTEAFF. In DNA form, the CDR3 reads TGTGCCAGCAGCACCCCGGACAGGGGGCGACCTCCGAACACTGAAGCTTTCTTT.

V usage is TRBV7-9 and J usage is TRBJ1-4; D remains unclear. From germline, CDR1 is SEHNR and CDR2 FQNEAQ (reference sequence). Trimming took 2 bases from V and 7 from J, leaving 17 bases between them. The CDR3 is made up of 16 amino acids. As DNA, the CDR3 is TGTGCCAGCAGCTTAAGTCAGACGGTGGGGTTTGAAAAACTGTTTTTT. Protein sequence: CASSLSQTVGFEKLFF.

The chain employs TRBV20-1 and TRBJ2-3, with a possible D match to TRBD2 (5 bases). Trimming took 6 bases from V and 6 from J, leaving 10 bases between them. The CDR3 totals 11 residues. CDR1 and CDR2 from the germline V gene are DFQATT and SNEGSKA (reference sequence). CDR3 amino acids: CSAKEADTQYF. The CDR3 DNA sequence: TGCAGTGCCAAGGAGGCTGATACGCAGTATTTT.

The chain has TRBV6-6 and TRBJ2-7; D gene uncertain. V lost 4 bases to trimming and J lost 6 bases, with 7 bases between them. The germline V gene encodes CDR1 MNHNY and CDR2 SVGAGI (reference sequence). The CDR3 contains 11 residues. CDR3 loop: CASSFGREQYF. In DNA form, the CDR3 reads TGTGCCAGCAGTTTCGGACGCGAGCAGTACTTC.

Remarks on this clone: Other DNA sequences in this sample translate to the same CDR3. The chain employs TRBV3-1 (or the pseudogene TRBV3-2) and TRBJ1-1; D remains unclear. V was shortened by 0 bases and J by 9 bases, with 5 bases between the two germline ends. This CDR3 region has 11 residues. The V gene's germline CDR1 is LGHDT and CDR2 YNNKEL (reference sequence). The CDR3 DNA reads TGTGCCAGCAGCCAAGACGGGAAAGCTTTCTTT. Translating gives CASSQDGKAFF.

The genes are TRBV5-4 and TRBJ2-3; unclear D gene. This CDR3 is 15 amino acids long. Germline loops: CDR1 SGHNT, CDR2 YYREEE (reference sequence). Trimming stripped 0 bases from V and 1 base from J, with 9 bases between. The CDR3 DNA reads as TGTGCCAGCAGCTTGGCACGACCCGGCACAGATACGCAGTATTTT. This gives the protein CASSLARPGTDTQYF.

The chain employs TRBV7-9 and TRBJ1-2; D may be TRBD1 (5 bases). Per germline, CDR1 SEHNR and CDR2 FQNEAQ (reference sequence). CDR3 length: 15 amino acids. Trimming left V 1 base short and J 1 base short, with 10 bases between. The CDR3 sequence: CASSLGDGNNYGYTF. The CDR3 DNA reads TGTGCCAGCAGCTTAGGGGACGGAAATAACTATGGCTACACCTTC.

This chain connects TRBV3-1 (or the pseudogene TRBV3-2) to TRBJ1-2; possible D gene TRBD1, 6 bases. Germline V gene sequence: CDR1 LGHDT, CDR2 YNNKEL (reference sequence). Trimming shortened V by 1 base and J by 7 bases, and 16 bases separated the two germline ends. The CDR3 totals 15 residues. CDR3 DNA sequence: TGTGCCAGCAGCCAAGGAGGGGGAAACCCGGGTGGCTACACCTTC. Translated: CASSQGGGNPGGYTF.

The chain is built from TRBV7-9 and TRBJ1-4; D remains ambiguous. Trimming took 0 bases from V and 4 from J, leaving 12 bases between them. Germline lookup yields CDR1 SEHNR and CDR2 FQNEAQ (reference sequence). This CDR3 has 16 residues. The CDR3 region is CASSLALGQDNEKLFF. Written as DNA, the CDR3 is TGTGCCAGCAGCTTAGCCCTCGGCCAGGATAATGAAAAACTGTTTTTT.

A word on this clone: This specimen includes other DNA sequences encoding the same CDR3. The gene calls are TRBV4-3 and TRBJ2-2; no clear D gene. The V end lost 3 bases, the J end lost 1 base, and 3 bases lay between the germline ends. This CDR3 comprises 13 residues. CDR1 and CDR2 from the germline V gene are LGHNA and YSLEER. The CDR3 sequence: CASSQWNTGELFF. As DNA, the CDR3 is TGCGCCAGCAGCCAGTGGAACACCGGGGAGCTGTTTTTT.

The chain uses TRBV29-1 and TRBJ2-7; the match to TRBD1 covers 7 bases. Trimming removed 5 bases from V and 3 bases from J; junction bases left unmatched: 25. Looked up from germline, CDR1 is SQVTM and CDR2 is ANQGSEA. This CDR3 comprises 19 residues. CDR3 in amino acids: CSVLRGPLGHRGRNYEQYV. In nucleotides, the CDR3 is TGCAGCGTTCTCCGAGGACCTTTAGGACACAGGGGTCGGAACTACGAGCAGTACGTC.

The chain uses TRBV6-6 and TRBJ1-6; 7 bases line up with TRBD1. V trimming: 6 bases; J trimming: 4 bases; junction bases outside the gene matches: 3. The CDR3 sequence is 14 residues long. Germline V gene sequence: CDR1 MNHNY, CDR2 SVGAGI (reference sequence). In nucleotides, the CDR3 is TGTGCCAGCAGCCAGGGACAGTATAATTCACCCCTCCACTTT. Translating it yields CASSQGQYNSPLHF.

The V call is TRBV3-1 (or the pseudogene TRBV3-2), the J call TRBJ2-1, with 10 bases aligning to TRBD2. Per germline, CDR1 LGHDT and CDR2 YNNKEL (reference sequence). This CDR3 has 15 residues. The junction had 8 bases not matched to a gene; V was cut back by 6 bases and J by 6 bases. The chain's CDR3 is CASRMSSGSPNEQFF. The CDR3, as DNA: TGTGCCAGCAGAATGTCTAGCGGGAGTCCCAATGAGCAGTTCTTC.

The gene calls are TRBV6-7 and TRBJ2-7, with D uncertain. TRBV6-7 is an ORF; its function is uncertain. The CDR3 extends over 12 amino acids. Between the trimmed V and J ends, which lost 5 bases and 6 bases, there was a span of 11 bases. CDR3 DNA: TGTGCCAGCAGTGACCGGGTGAGCGAGCAGTACGTC. This gives the protein CASSDRVSEQYV.

This chain connects TRBV24-1 to TRBJ2-2; unclear D gene. The CDR3 is 14 residues long. The V end was cut by 4 bases, the J end by 4 bases, with 9 bases between. Germline CDR1 reads KGHDR; CDR2 reads SFDVKD. In nucleotides, the CDR3 is TGTGCCACCAGTGAACCAGGTAGCACCGGGGAGCTGTTTTTT. Encoded protein: CATSEPGSTGELFF.

This chain joins TRBV5-1 and TRBJ1-4; TRBD1 might be the D (5 bases). Trimming stripped 1 base from V and 3 bases from J, with 13 bases between. CDR1 and CDR2 (germline): SGHRS, YFSETQ. This CDR3 is 16 amino acids long. CDR3 bases: TGCGCCAGCAGCTTGAGTCCACAGGCCTCTAATGAAAAACTGTTTTTT. It codes for CASSLSPQASNEKLFF.

The chain combines TRBV6-5 with TRBJ1-5; possible D gene TRBD1, 5 bases. Looked up from germline, CDR1 is MNHEY and CDR2 is SVGAGI. The CDR3 is 13 residues long. Trimming stripped 6 bases from V and 5 bases from J, with 11 bases between. The CDR3 sequence: CASSPDKYQPQHF. The CDR3 DNA reads TGTGCCAGCAGCCCGGACAAATATCAGCCCCAGCATTTT.

The chain has TRBV9 and TRBJ2-2, with 9 bases fitting TRBD1. The CDR3 runs to 15 residues. The germline V gene encodes CDR1 SGDLS and CDR2 YYNGEE. The V and J ends lost 2 bases and 6 bases, in that order; junction bases with no gene match: 5. CDR3 DNA sequence: TGTGCCAGCAGCGTCGGGGACAGGGTCGCCGGGGAGCTGTTTTTT. Translation: CASSVGDRVAGELFF.

This chain connects TRBV21-1 to TRBJ2-7; the table's D call, TRBD2, was not checked against the DNA. TRBV21-1 has pseudogene status. The CDR3 has 11 amino acids. CDR3 nucleotides: TGTGCTACCGAGAACGGGGTCGAGCAGTACGTC. Translation gives CATENGVEQYV.

The chain has TRBV7-9 and TRBJ1-1, with TRBD1 matching 9 bases. Germline V gene sequence: CDR1 SEHNR, CDR2 FQNEAQ (reference sequence). V shed 4 bases and J 4 bases; nucleotides not matched to a gene: 7. This CDR3 region has 15 residues. CDR3 nucleotides: TGTGCCAGCAGCTCGACCGACAGGGGGGTCACTGAAGCTTTCTTT. Protein sequence: CASSSTDRGVTEAFF. Supplemented by reference TRBV7-9 and TRBJ1-1, the full variable domain reads DTGVSQNPRHKITKRGQNVTFRCDPISEHNRLYWYRQTLGQGPEFLTYFQNEAQLEKSRLLSDRFSAERPKGSFSTLEIQRTEQGDSAMYLCASSSTDRGVTEAFFGQGTRLTVV.

The chain has TRBV28 and TRBJ2-7; D is ambiguous. Trimming stripped 7 bases from V and 4 bases from J, with 8 bases between. In germline, CDR1 is MDHEN, CDR2 SYDVKM. The length of the CDR3 is 11 residues. The CDR3 bases are TGTGCCAGCACCCGTTTTTACGAGCAGTACTTC. Protein: CASTRFYEQYF.

This chain links TRBV30 with TRBJ1-3; 11 bases align to TRBD1. Trimming removed 4 bases from V and 4 bases from J; junction bases left unmatched: 3. The CDR3 is made up of 14 amino acids. Germline assignment: CDR1 GTSNPN and CDR2 SVGIG (reference sequence). The CDR3: CAWMGQGVGNTIYF. CDR3 bases: TGTGCCTGGATGGGACAGGGGGTCGGAAACACCATATATTTT.

This clone was observed once. The V call is TRBV4-1, the J call TRBJ1-3; possibly TRBD1 for D (5 bases). Deletions cut 0 bases from V and 4 bases from J, with 19 bases between. The CDR3 length is 18 residues. Germline CDR1 and CDR2: MGHRA and YSYEKL. The CDR3 here is CASSQDEQHQSGGNTIYF. In DNA, the CDR3 is TGCGCCAGCAGCCAAGATGAGCAGCATCAATCAGGGGGAAACACCATATATTTT.

The V call is TRBV7-9, the J call TRBJ1-1; TRBD1 matches at 7 bases. Losses at the gene ends were 5 bases for V and 4 bases for J; bases not matched to a gene: 7. This CDR3 region has 14 residues. The germline V gene encodes CDR1 SEHNR and CDR2 FQNEAQ (reference sequence). CDR3 coding DNA: TGTGCCAGCAGCAAGAACAGGGGTGCCACTGAAGCTTTCTTT. As protein: CASSKNRGATEAFF.

The chain is built from TRBV7-2 and TRBJ2-1; D is perhaps TRBD1 (6 bases). Germline V lookup: CDR1 SGHTA, CDR2 FQGNSA. CDR3 length: 15 amino acids. Trimming cost V 4 bases and J 5 bases, with 15 bases left between them. The DNA of the CDR3 is TGTGCCAGCAGCTCCACGGACAGAATCAACAATGAGCAGTTCTTC. It codes for CASSSTDRINNEQFF.

This sequence joins TRBV18 and TRBJ2-4; tentative D call: TRBD2 (6 bases). This CDR3 has 16 amino acids. From germline, CDR1 is KGHSH and CDR2 LQKENI. V was trimmed by 3 bases and J by 4 bases, leaving 16 bases between them. The CDR3 reads CASSPPIAASKNIQYF. CDR3 coding DNA: TGTGCCAGCTCACCCCCTATAGCGGCGTCGAAAAACATTCAGTACTTC. The full variable domain, completed using reference TRBV18 and TRBJ2-4, is NAGVMQNPRHLVRRRGQEARLRCSPMKGHSHVYWYRQLPEEGLKFMVYLQKENIIDESGMPKERFSAEFPKEGPSILRIQQVVRGDSAAYFCASSPPIAASKNIQYFGAGTRLSVL.

The count of this clone is one. The V and J genes are TRBV6-5 and TRBJ2-2; D perhaps matches TRBD2 (5 bases). Trimming took off 4 bases at V and 4 bases at J, with 10 bases between the two ends. This CDR3 spans 14 amino acids. Germline V gene lookup returns CDR1 MNHEY and CDR2 SVGAGI. CDR3 DNA sequence: TGTGCCAGCAGTTGGCGGGTGGGCACCGGGGAGCTGTTTTTT. Residues: CASSWRVGTGELFF.